A single sample gave rise to the 18 T cell receptor beta chains below, sequenced in a study of blood T cell repertoires in COVID-19. The protocol was immunoSEQ multiplex PCR, while the TCRdb copy is restricted to in-frame clones and leaves out a portion. The data hold about 200,000 clones, with 80% observed a single time. The sample comprised PBMCs or T cells enriched from blood (not recorded which). The receptors derive from a woman aged 40 to 55 with acute COVID-19.

The chain uses TRBV27 and TRBJ1-5; possibly TRBD1 for D (5 bases). CDR1 is MNHEY, CDR2 SMNVEV, per germline (reference sequence). V was trimmed by 6 bases and J by 7 bases, leaving 16 bases between them. The CDR3 sequence is 14 residues long. CDR3 sequence (DNA): TGTGCCAGCAGGAATACACCGGACAACCAGCCCCAGCATTTT. As protein: CASRNTPDNQPQHF.

The V gene is TRBV30, the J gene TRBJ1-2; no clear D. In germline, CDR1 is GTSNPN, CDR2 SVGIG (reference sequence). V was shortened by 2 bases and J by 8 bases, with 12 bases between the two germline ends. The CDR3 contains 12 residues. Here the CDR3 reads CAWSLSSGGYTF. DNA of the CDR3: TGTGCCTGGAGTCTCTCTTCGGGAGGCTACACCTTC.

This clone appeared a few times. The DNA of the CDR3 is TGTGCCAGCAGCTTAGGACAGGGAGGCTACACCTTC. This translates into CASSLGQGGYTF. The gene calls are TRBV7-3 and TRBJ1-2, with 8 bases lining up with TRBD1. The ends lost 2 bases at V and 8 bases at J; junction bases unmatched: 1. In germline, CDR1 is SGHTA, CDR2 FQGTGA. This CDR3 is built from 12 residues.

The genes are TRBV7-2 and TRBJ2-7, with 10 bases lining up with TRBD1. The germline V gene has CDR1 SGHTA and CDR2 FQGNSA. The V segment lost 1 base and the J segment 7 bases; nucleotides outside the gene matches: 4. CDR3 size: 14 residues. The CDR3 sequence is CASSLEGTGEEQYF. Here the CDR3 DNA reads TGTGCCAGCAGCTTAGAAGGGACAGGGGAGGAGCAGTACTTC. The whole variable domain, filled in from reference TRBV7-2 and TRBJ2-7, reads GAGVSQSPSNKVTEKGKDVELRCDPISGHTALYWYRQSLGQGLEFLIYFQGNSAPDKSGLPSDRFSAERTGGSVSTLTIQRTQQEDSAVYLCASSLEGTGEEQYFGPGTRLTVT.

In its sample, this clone was seen once. The rearrangement uses TRBV19 and TRBJ2-7; 9 bases are a match to TRBD1. The ends lost 7 bases at V and 2 bases at J; junction bases unmatched: 30. Germline CDR1 LNHDA, CDR2 SQIVND (reference sequence). The CDR3 is 22 amino acids. The CDR3 sequence is CASIHPPPAGTGSYKPTYEQYF. In DNA form, the CDR3 reads TGTGCCAGTATTCACCCCCCACCGGCCGGGACAGGGTCCTATAAGCCGACCTACGAGCAGTACTTC.

This clone was recorded once. V gene TRBV9 combines with J gene TRBJ2-2; 8 bases are a match to TRBD2. The CDR3 extends over 15 amino acids. Trimming cost V 0 bases and J 5 bases; bases outside gene matches: 3. Germline CDR1 and CDR2: SGDLS and YYNGEE. The CDR3 region has the DNA TGTGCCAGCAGCGTAGCCCGGGGGGGGACCGGGGAGCTGTTTTTT. This codes for CASSVARGGTGELFF.

The chain is built from TRBV28 and TRBJ1-2; 12 nucleotides align to TRBD1. The CDR3 is 15 residues long. V trimming: 4 bases; J trimming: 7 bases; junction bases outside the gene matches: 7. Germline loops: CDR1 MDHEN, CDR2 SYDVKM. CDR3 bases: TGTGCCAGCAGTTCAGGGACAGGGGGCGCCTTTGGCTACACCTTC. Translated, it gives CASSSGTGGAFGYTF.

This chain connects TRBV9 to TRBJ1-4; D might be TRBD1 (5 bases). This CDR3 region has 15 residues. Germline loops: CDR1 SGDLS, CDR2 YYNGEE. Trimming took off 3 bases at V and 8 bases at J, with 17 bases between the two ends. CDR3 DNA sequence: TGTGCCAGCAGCGCAAGCGGGGGGAAAGGAGAAAAACTGTTTTTT. It encodes CASSASGGKGEKLFF.

This clone was seen a single time. J is TRBJ2-1 and V is TRBV7-8, with 9 positions matching TRBD2. V lost 1 base to trimming and J lost 5 bases; unmatched junction nucleotides: 3. Looked up from germline, CDR1 is SGHVS and CDR2 is FQNEAQ. The CDR3 has 15 amino acids. DNA of the CDR3: TGTGCCAGCAGCTTAGTGGCGGGAGGGGACAATGAGCAGTTCTTC. Its translation is CASSLVAGGDNEQFF.

This clone was detected only once. The genes are TRBV19 and TRBJ1-1; 7 bases fit TRBD1. Germline trimming cut 6 bases from V and 2 bases from J; bases unmatched to any gene: 9. Germline V lookup: CDR1 LNHDA, CDR2 SQIVND (reference sequence). The CDR3 covers 15 residues. The CDR3 sequence is CASSKGQLTNTEAFF. The CDR3 bases are TGTGCCAGTAGCAAGGGACAGCTTACTAACACTGAAGCTTTCTTT.

V gene TRBV9 combines with J gene TRBJ2-1; the match to TRBD2 covers 9 bases. The germline V gene has CDR1 SGDLS and CDR2 YYNGEE. J lost 10 bases, V lost 0 bases, and 17 bases had no gene match. There are 18 residues in the CDR3. The CDR3 is CASSVEGAGGAASREQFF. The CDR3 DNA reads TGTGCCAGCAGCGTAGAAGGAGCGGGAGGCGCAGCCTCTCGGGAGCAGTTCTTC.

The genes are TRBV7-9 and TRBJ1-5; no clear D. There are 12 residues in the CDR3. CDR1 and CDR2 (germline): SEHNR, FQNEAQ (reference sequence). V was clipped by 3 bases and J by 4 bases, with 4 bases between them. The CDR3 loop reads CASSLQNQPQHF. The CDR3 nucleotides read TGTGCCAGCAGCTTGCAGAATCAGCCCCAGCATTTT.

At least ten counts were recorded for this clone. The rearrangement joins TRBV7-2 to TRBJ1-5; the D is unclear. The germline V gene has CDR1 SGHTA and CDR2 FQGNSA. The CDR3 runs to 14 residues. Trimming removed 2 bases from V and 2 bases from J, with 7 bases in between. The CDR3: CASSLSGGNQPQHF. The DNA for the CDR3 is TGTGCCAGCAGCTTAAGCGGCGGCAATCAGCCCCAGCATTTT.

V and J are TRBV19 and TRBJ2-2; possible D gene TRBD2, 5 bases. Deletions cut 3 bases from V and 8 bases from J, with 16 bases between. Germline CDR1 reads LNHDA; CDR2 reads SQIVND (reference sequence). The CDR3 loop spans 15 amino acids. The CDR3 region has the DNA TGTGCCAGTAGTATTTCTGCGGGCGGTCCTGGGGAGCTGTTTTTT. It specifies CASSISAGGPGELFF. The whole variable domain, filled in from reference TRBV19 and TRBJ2-2, reads DGGITQSPKYLFRKEGQNVTLSCEQNLNHDAMYWYRQDPGQGLRLIYYSQIVNDFQKGDIAEGYSVSREKKESFPLTVTSAQKNPTAFYLCASSISAGGPGELFFGEGSRLTVL.

The chain is built from TRBV28 and TRBJ2-1, with D perhaps matching TRBD1 (5 bases). This CDR3 comprises 16 residues. V lost 5 bases, J lost 2 bases, and 16 bases lay in between. The germline V gene encodes CDR1 MDHEN and CDR2 SYDVKM. Written as DNA, the CDR3 is TGTGCCAGCAGTCCCAGGGTTTTCCCCACCTACAATGAGCAGTTCTTC. This gives the protein CASSPRVFPTYNEQFF.

The gene calls are TRBV6-5 and TRBJ1-2; 8 bases agree with TRBD1. J was trimmed by 7 bases and V by 8 bases; bases with no gene match: 15. CDR3 size: 15 residues. Germline assignment: CDR1 MNHEY and CDR2 SVGAGI. The CDR3 sequence: CASLPGGRGLGGYTF. CDR3 nucleotide sequence: TGTGCCAGCTTACCAGGGGGCAGGGGGCTTGGTGGCTACACCTTC.

This clone was observed a few times. The chain combines TRBV7-9 with TRBJ1-6; D is perhaps TRBD1 (6 bases). The CDR3 covers 16 residues. The V gene's germline CDR1 is SEHNR and CDR2 FQNEAQ (reference sequence). Trimming left V 4 bases short and J 7 bases short, with 17 bases between. Here the CDR3 DNA reads TGTGCCAGCAGCTCCCGGGCCGAGGGGGGGAATTCACCCCTCCACTTT. Protein sequence: CASSSRAEGGNSPLHF.

The chain has TRBV25-1 and TRBJ1-4, with 9 bases identical to TRBD1. The germline gives CDR1 MGHDK, CDR2 SYGVNS. Losses at the gene ends were 4 bases for V and 8 bases for J; bases not matched to a gene: 8. This CDR3 comprises 15 residues. CDR3 sequence reads: CASSAPGQGREKLFF. In nucleotides, the CDR3 is TGTGCCAGCAGTGCGCCGGGACAGGGCCGAGAAAAACTGTTTTTT.